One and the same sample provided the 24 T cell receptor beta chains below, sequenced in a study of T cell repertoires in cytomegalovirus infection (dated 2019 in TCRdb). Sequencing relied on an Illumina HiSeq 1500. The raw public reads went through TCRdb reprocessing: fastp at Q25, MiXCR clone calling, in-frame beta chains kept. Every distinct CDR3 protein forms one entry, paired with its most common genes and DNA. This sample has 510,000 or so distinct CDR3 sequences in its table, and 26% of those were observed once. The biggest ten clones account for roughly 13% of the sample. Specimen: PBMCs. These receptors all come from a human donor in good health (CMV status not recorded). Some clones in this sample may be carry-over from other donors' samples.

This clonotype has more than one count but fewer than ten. For the CDR3, the DNA is TGTGCCATCAGTGAGGCGGGACTAGCGGACACCGGGGAGCTGTTTTTT. It codes for CAISEAGLADTGELFF. The chain joins TRBV10-3 to TRBJ2-2, with 11 bases identical to TRBD2. From germline, CDR1 is ENHRY and CDR2 SYGVKD. V dropped 2 bases and J dropped 3; count of bases not matched to a gene: 2. The length of the CDR3 is 16 residues.

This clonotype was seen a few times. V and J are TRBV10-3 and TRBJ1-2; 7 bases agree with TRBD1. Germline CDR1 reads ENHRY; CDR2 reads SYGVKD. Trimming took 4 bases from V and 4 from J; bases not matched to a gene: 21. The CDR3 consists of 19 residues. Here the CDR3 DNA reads TGTGCCATCAGTGGAATCCCGGTGGTGACAGGGTTGTTCGGCTATGGCTACACCTTC. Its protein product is CAISGIPVVTGLFGYGYTF.

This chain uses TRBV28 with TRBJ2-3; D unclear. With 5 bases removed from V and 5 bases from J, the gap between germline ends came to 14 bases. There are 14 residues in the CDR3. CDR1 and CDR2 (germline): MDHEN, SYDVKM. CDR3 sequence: CASSGDPSLDTQYF. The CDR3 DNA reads TGTGCCAGCAGTGGTGATCCGAGTTTAGATACGCAGTATTTT.

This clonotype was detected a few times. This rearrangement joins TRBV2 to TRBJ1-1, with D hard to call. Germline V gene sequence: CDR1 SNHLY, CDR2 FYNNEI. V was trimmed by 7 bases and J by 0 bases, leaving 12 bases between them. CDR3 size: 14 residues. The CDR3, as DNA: TGTGCCAGCACCCCACAGAACCTGAACACTGAAGCTTTCTTT. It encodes CASTPQNLNTEAFF.

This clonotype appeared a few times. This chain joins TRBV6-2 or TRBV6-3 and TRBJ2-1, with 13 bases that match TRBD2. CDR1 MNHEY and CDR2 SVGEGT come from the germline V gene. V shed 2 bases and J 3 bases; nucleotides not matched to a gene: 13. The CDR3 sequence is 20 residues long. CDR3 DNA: TGTGCCAGCAGTTACGGTTTAGGACTAGCGGGAGCCGGGGTCTACAATGAGCAGTTCTTC. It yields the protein CASSYGLGLAGAGVYNEQFF.

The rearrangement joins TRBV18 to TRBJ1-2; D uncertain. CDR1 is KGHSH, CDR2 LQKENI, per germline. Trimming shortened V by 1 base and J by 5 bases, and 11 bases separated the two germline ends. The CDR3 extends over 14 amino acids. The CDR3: CASSPQGGIYGYTF. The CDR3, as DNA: TGTGCCAGCTCACCACAAGGAGGGATTTATGGCTACACCTTC.

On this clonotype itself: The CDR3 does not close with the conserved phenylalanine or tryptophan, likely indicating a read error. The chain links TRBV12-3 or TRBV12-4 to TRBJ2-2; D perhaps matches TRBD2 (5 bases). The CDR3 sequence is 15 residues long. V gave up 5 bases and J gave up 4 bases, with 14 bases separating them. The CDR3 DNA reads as TGTGCCAGCAGTACCCGGTTAGGAGGCACCGGGGAGCTGTTTTGT. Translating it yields CASSTRLGGTGELFC.

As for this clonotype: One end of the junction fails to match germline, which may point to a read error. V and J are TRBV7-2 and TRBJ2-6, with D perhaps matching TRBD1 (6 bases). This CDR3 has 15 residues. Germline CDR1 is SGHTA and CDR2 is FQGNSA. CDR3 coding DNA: TGTGCCAGCAGCTCCAGGGGCGCTGGGACCAACGTCCTGACTTTC. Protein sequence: CASSSRGAGTNVLTF.

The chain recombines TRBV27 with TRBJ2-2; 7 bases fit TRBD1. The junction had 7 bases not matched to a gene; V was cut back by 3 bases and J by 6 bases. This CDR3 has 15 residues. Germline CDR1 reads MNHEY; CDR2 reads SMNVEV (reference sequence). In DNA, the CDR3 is TGTGCCAGCAGTTTGTGGGCAGGGGGTGCCGGGGAGCTGTTTTTT. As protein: CASSLWAGGAGELFF.

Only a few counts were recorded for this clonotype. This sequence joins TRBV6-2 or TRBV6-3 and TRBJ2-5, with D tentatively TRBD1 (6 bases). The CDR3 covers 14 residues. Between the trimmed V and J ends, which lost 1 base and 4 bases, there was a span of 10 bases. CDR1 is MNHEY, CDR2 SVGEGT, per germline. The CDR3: CASSYYRAAETQYF. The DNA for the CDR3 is TGTGCCAGCAGTTACTACAGGGCGGCAGAGACCCAGTACTTC.

CDR3 sequence (DNA): TGCGCCAGCAGCGACCTACTGGAGGATACGCAGTATTTT. As protein: CASSDLLEDTQYF. This sequence joins TRBV5-1 and TRBJ2-3; D ambiguous. Germline V gene data show CDR1 as SGHRS and CDR2 as YFSETQ. This CDR3 comprises 13 residues. Trimming cost V 4 bases and J 6 bases, with 12 bases left between them. Filled out from reference TRBV5-1 and TRBJ2-3, the complete variable domain reads KAGVTQTPRYLIKTRGQQVTLSCSPISGHRSVSWYQQTPGQGLQFLFEYFSETQRNKGNFPGRFSGRQFSNSRSEMNVSTLELGDSALYLCASSDLLEDTQYFGPGTRLTVL.

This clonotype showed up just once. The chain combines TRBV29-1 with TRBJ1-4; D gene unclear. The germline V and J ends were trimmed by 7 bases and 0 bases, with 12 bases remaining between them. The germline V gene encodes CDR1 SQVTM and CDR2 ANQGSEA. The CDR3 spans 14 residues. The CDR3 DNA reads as TGCAGCGCTCGGAGACTTGCAACTAATGAAAAACTGTTTTTT. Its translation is CSARRLATNEKLFF.

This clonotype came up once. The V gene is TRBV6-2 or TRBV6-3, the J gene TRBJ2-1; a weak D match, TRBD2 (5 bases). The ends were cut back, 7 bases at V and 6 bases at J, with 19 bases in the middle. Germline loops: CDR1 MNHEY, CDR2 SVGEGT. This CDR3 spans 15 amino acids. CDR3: CASKHPGLYSNEQFF. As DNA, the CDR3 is TGTGCCAGCAAACACCCCGGACTGTACTCCAATGAGCAGTTCTTC.

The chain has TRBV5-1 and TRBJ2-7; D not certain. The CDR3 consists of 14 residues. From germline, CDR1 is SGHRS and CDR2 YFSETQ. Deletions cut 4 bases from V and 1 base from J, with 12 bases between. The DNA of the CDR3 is TGCGCCAGCAGCCAAGATGGGCTTTCCTACGAGCAGTACTTC. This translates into CASSQDGLSYEQYF.

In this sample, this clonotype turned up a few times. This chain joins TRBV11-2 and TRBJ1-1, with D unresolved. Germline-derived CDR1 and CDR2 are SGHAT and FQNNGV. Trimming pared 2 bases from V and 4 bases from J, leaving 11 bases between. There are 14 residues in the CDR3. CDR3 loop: CASSLSWSVTEAFF. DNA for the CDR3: TGTGCCAGCAGCTTATCTTGGTCGGTCACTGAAGCTTTCTTT.

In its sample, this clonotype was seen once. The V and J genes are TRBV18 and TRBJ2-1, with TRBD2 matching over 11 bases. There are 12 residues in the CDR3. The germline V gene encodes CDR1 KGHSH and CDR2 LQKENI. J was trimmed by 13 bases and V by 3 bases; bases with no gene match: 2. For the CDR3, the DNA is TGTGCCAGCTCACCGACTAGCGGGGACCAGTTCTTC. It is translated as CASSPTSGDQFF.

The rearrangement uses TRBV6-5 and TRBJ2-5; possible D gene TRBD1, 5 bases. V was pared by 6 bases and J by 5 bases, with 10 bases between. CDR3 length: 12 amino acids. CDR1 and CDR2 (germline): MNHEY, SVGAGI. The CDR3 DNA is TGTGCCAGCAGAAAGGGGTTCGAGACCCAGTACTTC. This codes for CASRKGFETQYF.

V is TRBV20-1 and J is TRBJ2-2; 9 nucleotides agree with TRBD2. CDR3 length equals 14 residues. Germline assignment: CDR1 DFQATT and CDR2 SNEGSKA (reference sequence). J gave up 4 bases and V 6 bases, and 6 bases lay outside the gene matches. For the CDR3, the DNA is TGCAGTGCCGTAGCGGGAGTGCCCACCGGGGAGCTGTTTTTT. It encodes CSAVAGVPTGELFF.

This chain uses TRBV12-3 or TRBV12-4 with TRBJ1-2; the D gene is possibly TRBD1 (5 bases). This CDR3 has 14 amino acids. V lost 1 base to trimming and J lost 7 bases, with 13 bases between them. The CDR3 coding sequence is TGTGCCAGCAGTTTAGTTTCCGGGGGTAGTGGCTACACCTTC. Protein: CASSLVSGGSGYTF.

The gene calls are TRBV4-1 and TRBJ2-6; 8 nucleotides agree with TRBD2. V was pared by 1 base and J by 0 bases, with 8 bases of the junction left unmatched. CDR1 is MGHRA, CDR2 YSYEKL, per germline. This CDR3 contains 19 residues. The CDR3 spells CASSQAPLAELSGANVLTF. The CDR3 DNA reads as TGCGCCAGCAGCCAAGCCCCACTAGCGGAGCTCTCTGGGGCCAACGTCCTGACTTTC.

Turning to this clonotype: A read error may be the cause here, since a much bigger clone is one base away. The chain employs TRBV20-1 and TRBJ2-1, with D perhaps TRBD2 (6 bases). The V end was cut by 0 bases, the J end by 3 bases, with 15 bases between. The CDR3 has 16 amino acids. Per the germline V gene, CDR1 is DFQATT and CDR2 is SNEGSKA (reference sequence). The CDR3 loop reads CSARDQRTTLYNEQFF. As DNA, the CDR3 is TGCAGTGCTAGAGATCAACGGACTACCCTCTACAATGAGCAGTTCTTC.

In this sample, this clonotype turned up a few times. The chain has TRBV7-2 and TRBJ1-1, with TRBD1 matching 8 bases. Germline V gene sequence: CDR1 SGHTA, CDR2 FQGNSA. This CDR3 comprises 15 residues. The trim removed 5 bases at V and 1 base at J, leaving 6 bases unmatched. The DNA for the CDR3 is TGTGCCAGCAGCCCCCGGGACAGGAGGAACACTGAAGCTTTCTTT. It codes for CASSPRDRRNTEAFF. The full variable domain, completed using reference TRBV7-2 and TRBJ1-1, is GAGVSQSPSNKVTEKGKDVELRCDPISGHTALYWYRQSLGQGLEFLIYFQGNSAPDKSGLPSDRFSAERTGGSVSTLTIQRTQQEDSAVYLCASSPRDRRNTEAFFGQGTRLTVV.

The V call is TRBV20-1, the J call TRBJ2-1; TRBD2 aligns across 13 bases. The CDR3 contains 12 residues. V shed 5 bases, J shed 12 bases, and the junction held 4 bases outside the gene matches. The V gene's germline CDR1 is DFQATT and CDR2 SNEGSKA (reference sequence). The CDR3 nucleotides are TGCAGTGCTCGGACTAGCGGGAGTGGGCAGTTCTTC. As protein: CSARTSGSGQFF.

The DNA for the CDR3 is TGTGCCAGCAGTTACTACACAGGTTTCAATCAGCCCCAGCATTTT. It translates to CASSYYTGFNQPQHF. This chain connects TRBV6-2 or TRBV6-3 to TRBJ1-5; weak D call: TRBD1 (5 bases). The V gene lost 1 base and the J gene lost 3 bases, with 10 bases spanning the gap. Per the germline V gene, CDR1 is MNHEY and CDR2 is SVGEGT. This CDR3 comprises 15 residues.